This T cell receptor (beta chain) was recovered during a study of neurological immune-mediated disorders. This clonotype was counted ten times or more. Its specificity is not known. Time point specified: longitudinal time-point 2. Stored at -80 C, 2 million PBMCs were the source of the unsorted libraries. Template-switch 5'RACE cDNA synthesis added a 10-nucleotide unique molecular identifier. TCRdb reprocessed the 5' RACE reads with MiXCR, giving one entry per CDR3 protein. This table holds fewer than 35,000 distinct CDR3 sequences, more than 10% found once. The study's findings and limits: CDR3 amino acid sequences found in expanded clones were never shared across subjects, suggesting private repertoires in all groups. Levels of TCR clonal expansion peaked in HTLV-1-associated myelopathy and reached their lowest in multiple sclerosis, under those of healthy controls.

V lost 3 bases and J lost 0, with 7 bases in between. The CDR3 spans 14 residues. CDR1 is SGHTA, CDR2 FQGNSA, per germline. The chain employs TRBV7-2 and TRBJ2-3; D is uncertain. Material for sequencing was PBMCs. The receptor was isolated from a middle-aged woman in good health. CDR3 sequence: CASSFTRSTDTQYF. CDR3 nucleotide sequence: TGTGCCAGCAGCTTCACACGGAGCACAGATACGCAGTATTTT.